This T cell receptor (beta chain) was identified during a study of T cells in Graves' hyperthyroidism and ophthalmopathy (dated by TCRdb to the late 2010s). Describing the broader study: Peripheral blood was sampled at the time of initial diagnosis, prior to any treatment. A discovery cohort of about a hundred patients, fewer than 50 with Graves' ophthalmopathy and approximately 57 with stable Graves' hyperthyroidism, was used to find distinguishing TCR V-J signatures. After blood sampling, hyperthyroidism patients were treated with methimazole at a starting dose of 30 mg daily, and ophthalmopathy patients were treated with high-dose intravenous methylprednisolone. Prospective prediction of ophthalmopathy was tested in an independent validation cohort consisting of 18 hyperthyroidism patients and over 15 patients who later progressed to ophthalmopathy. In several Graves' hyperthyroidism patients, the study also compared T-cell repertoires from thyroid tissue with T-cell repertoires from blood. The 100 or so discovery patients were divided at random into training and test sets in a 7:3 ratio. The paper describes TCR Vbeta CDR3 sequencing of roughly 130 peripheral blood samples, made up of under 50 ophthalmopathy patients, 70 to 75 hyperthyroidism patients and 17 progressor patients. Results the study describes overall, beyond this receptor: No statistical method was used to fix the sample size in advance, and group allocation was not hidden from the investigators. In validation, the model predicted progression to ophthalmopathy with over 65% sensitivity and approximately 74% specificity, a median of 6.5 months before onset. Most expanded thyroid clonotypes (frequency above 0.001) were also detected in blood, a finding suggesting that blood repertoires may reflect thyroid immune responses. A 13 V-J signature model separated ophthalmopathy from stable hyperthyroidism, with just over 85% sensitivity and 81.08% specificity in cross-validation and 80%/75% in testing.

Hyperthyroidism patients were newly diagnosed, with disease duration under 2 months, and aged 18 to 65 years. The study excluded patients with uncontrolled infections, other autoimmune diseases, pregnancy or lactation. Diagnoses were established on the basis of clinical symptoms, serum thyroxine and TRAb, thyroid ultrasound, and orbital computed tomography. Blood from progressor patients was collected at the time of first diagnosis with hyperthyroidism, before any ophthalmopathy symptoms had appeared. PBMCs were isolated from 8 to 10 ml of fresh peripheral blood by Ficoll-Paque density gradient centrifugation. Progressor patients were initially diagnosed with Graves' hyperthyroidism and developed ophthalmopathy during follow-up. Total RNA was extracted with Trizol reagent, and quality was checked on an Agilent 2100 Bioanalyzer. The CDR3 numbers 14 residues from cysteine through phenylalanine. Left in the record is the CDR3 DNA by itself, 42 bases read in frame from the first base. The germline V gene gives CDR1 as SNHLY and CDR2 as FYNNEI. Trimmed from V: 7 bases; trimmed from J: 15 bases; junction bases lacking a gene match: 11.

TCR beta CDR3 regions were amplified from RNA transcripts. The first round of RT-PCR for the TCR CDR3 was performed with the HTBI primer set and the Qiagen OneStep RT-PCR kit. A second multiplex PCR round built the libraries, followed by size selection and purification. Paired-end sequencing of the libraries was performed with 100 bp reads on an Illumina HiSeq2000. On the study's bioinformatics: SOAPnuke was used to process the raw data, throwing out any read that contained adapters or uncalled bases, had a mean Phred below 15, or lacked an exact constant-primer or identifier match. COPE v1.2.5 was used to merge high-quality paired reads, and clonotypes were defined as unique nucleotide sequences. MiTCR v1.1 was used to align clonotypes to the IMGT TRBV, TRBD and TRBJ reference segments. Analysis was restricted to V-J combinations with a frequency above 0.0001, which covered over 98% of repertoires. The TCS score was defined as F50 (clonal expansion) divided by E x V (chaos), with BLOSUM62-based TCRdist calculated between CDR3 peptides within each V-J. Welch's t-statistics and random forest reduced some 510 V-J features to roughly 13, which were used in a naive Bayes classifier (R e1071). The public reads were quality trimmed at Q25 with fastp and then assembled into clones with MiXCR by TCRdb, keeping productive beta chains. When rows share a CDR3 protein, they turn into one entry using the most common DNA and genes. TCRdb's processing, not the study's, gives the V and J calls here. In this sample the table shows roughly 250,000 distinct CDR3 sequences, roughly 14% of which occur a single time. The top ten clonotypes cover roughly 13% of the sample.

With regard to this clonotype: Its antigen is unknown. No quality values exist for individual bases; no much larger clone is one base distant.

The V and J genes are TRBV2 and TRBJ2-1, with 14 bases aligning to TRBD2. This sequence was found in a woman aged 40-49 years with Graves' hyperthyroidism that later progressed to Graves' ophthalmopathy. The specimen sequenced was blood. The nucleotide sequence reads as follows: TGTGCCAGCAATCGACTAGCGGGAGGGTTGTTGTTGTTCTTC. It specifies CASNRLAGGLLLFF.